Included here is one TCR beta chain sequence, with context. Absence of ophthalmopathy progression within 18 months defined stable Graves' hyperthyroidism. Used for diagnoses were clinical symptoms, serum thyroxine and TRAb, thyroid ultrasound and orbital computed tomography. About 9.4 ml fresh peripheral blood yielded the PBMCs. This sample is part of a study of T cells in Graves' hyperthyroidism and ophthalmopathy. RNA transcripts provided the source from which TCR beta CDR3 regions were amplified. TCR CDR3 underwent first-round RT-PCR with the HTBI primer set. TCRdb redid the calling of the multiplex PCR reads with MiXCR, one entry per CDR3 protein. This sample has about 560,000 distinct CDR3 sequences, with about a sixth found just once. This clonotype was sampled from a woman aged 18-30 years with Graves' hyperthyroidism. Sequenced material: blood.

CDR3 coding DNA: TGTGCCAGCAGTGATGGGGCAGGCCTCGTCGGGGCCAACGTCCTGACTTTC. Protein product: CASSDGAGLVGANVLTF. The chain couples TRBV2 to TRBJ2-6; TRBD1 might be the D (5 bases). This CDR3 spans 17 amino acids. Trimming pared 3 bases from V and 4 bases from J, leaving 16 bases between. Germline V gives CDR1 SNHLY, CDR2 FYNNEI. Complete variable domain (other parts from reference TRBV2 and TRBJ2-6): EPEVTQTPSHQVTQMGQEVILRCVPISNHLYFYWYRQILGQKVEFLVSFYNNEISEKSEIFDDQFSVERPDGSNFTLKIRSTKLEDSAMYFCASSDGAGLVGANVLTFGAGSRLTVL.